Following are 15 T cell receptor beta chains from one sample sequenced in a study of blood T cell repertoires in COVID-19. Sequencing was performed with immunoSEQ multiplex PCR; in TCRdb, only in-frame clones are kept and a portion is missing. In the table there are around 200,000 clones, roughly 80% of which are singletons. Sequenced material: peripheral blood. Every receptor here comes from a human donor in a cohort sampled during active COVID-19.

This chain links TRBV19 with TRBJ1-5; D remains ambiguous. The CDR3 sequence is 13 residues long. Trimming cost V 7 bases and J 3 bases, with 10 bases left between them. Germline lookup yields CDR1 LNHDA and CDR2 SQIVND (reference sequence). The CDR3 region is CASTPMVNQPQHF. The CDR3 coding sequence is TGTGCCAGTACCCCTATGGTCAATCAGCCCCAGCATTTT.

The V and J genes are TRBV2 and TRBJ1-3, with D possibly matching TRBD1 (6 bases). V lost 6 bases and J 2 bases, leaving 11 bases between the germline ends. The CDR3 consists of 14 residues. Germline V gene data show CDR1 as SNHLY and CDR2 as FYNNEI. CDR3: CASRHRVAGNTIYF. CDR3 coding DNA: TGTGCCAGCAGACACAGGGTGGCTGGAAACACCATATATTTT.

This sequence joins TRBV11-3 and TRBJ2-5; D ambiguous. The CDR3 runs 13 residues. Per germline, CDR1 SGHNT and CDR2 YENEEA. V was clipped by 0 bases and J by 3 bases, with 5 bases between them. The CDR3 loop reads CASSLEAEETQYF. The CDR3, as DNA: TGTGCCAGCAGCTTAGAGGCAGAAGAGACCCAGTACTTC.

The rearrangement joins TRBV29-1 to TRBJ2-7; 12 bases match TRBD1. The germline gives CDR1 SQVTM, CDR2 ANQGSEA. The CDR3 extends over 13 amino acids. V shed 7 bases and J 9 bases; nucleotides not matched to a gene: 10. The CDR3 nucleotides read TGCAGCGCGACCGGGACAGGGGGCCCCGGGCAGTACTTC. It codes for CSATGTGGPGQYF.

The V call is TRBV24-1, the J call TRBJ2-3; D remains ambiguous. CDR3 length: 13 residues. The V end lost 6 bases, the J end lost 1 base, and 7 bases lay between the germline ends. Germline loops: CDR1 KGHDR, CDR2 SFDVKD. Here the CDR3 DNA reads TGTGCCACCAGTAGCACCGGCACAGATACGCAGTATTTT. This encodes CATSSTGTDTQYF.

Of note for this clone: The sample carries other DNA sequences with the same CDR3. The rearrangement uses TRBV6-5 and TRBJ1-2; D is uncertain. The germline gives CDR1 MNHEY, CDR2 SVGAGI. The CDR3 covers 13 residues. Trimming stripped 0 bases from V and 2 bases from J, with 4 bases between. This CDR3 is CASSYSANYGYTF. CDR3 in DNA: TGTGCCAGCAGTTACTCGGCCAACTATGGCTACACCTTC.

The DNA for the CDR3 is TGTGCCAGCAGCTTGCCTCTGCGGGGGGGCTTTGGAACCGGGGAGCTGTTTTTT. It specifies CASSLPLRGGFGTGELFF. The chain has TRBV5-8 and TRBJ2-2; 9 bases match TRBD2. CDR3 length: 18 amino acids. Germline V gene sequence: CDR1 SGHTS, CDR2 YDEGEE. The trim removed 1 base at V and 5 bases at J, leaving 12 bases unmatched.

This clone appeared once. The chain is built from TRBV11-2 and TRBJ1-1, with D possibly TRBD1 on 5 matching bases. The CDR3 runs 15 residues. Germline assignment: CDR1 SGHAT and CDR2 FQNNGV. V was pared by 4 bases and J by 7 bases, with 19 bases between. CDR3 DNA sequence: TGTGCCAGCAGCTCCAGTTCGGCGGGGGTGGGTGAAGCTTTCTTT. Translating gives CASSSSSAGVGEAFF.

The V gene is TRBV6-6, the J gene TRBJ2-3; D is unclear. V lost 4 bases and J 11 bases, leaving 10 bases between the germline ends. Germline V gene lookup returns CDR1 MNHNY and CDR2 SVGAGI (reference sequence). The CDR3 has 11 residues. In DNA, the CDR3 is TGTGCCAGCAGTTTGGAGCTCGGGCAGTATTTT. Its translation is CASSLELGQYF.

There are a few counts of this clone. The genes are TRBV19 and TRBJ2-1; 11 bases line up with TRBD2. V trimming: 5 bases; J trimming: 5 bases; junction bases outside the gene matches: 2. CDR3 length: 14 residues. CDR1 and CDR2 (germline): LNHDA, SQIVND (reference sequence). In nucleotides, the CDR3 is TGTGCCAGTAGTCTAGCGGGGGGTAACAATGAGCAGTTCTTC. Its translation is CASSLAGGNNEQFF.

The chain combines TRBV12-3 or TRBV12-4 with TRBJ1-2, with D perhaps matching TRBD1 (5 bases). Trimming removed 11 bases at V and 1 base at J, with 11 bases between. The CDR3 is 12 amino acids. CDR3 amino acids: CAGRDLNYGYTF. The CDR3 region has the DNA TGTGCCGGGAGGGACCTTAACTATGGCTACACCTTC.

CDR3 sequence reads: CASSQERQGANSPLHF. CDR3 nucleotides: TGTGCCAGCAGCCAAGAGCGCCAGGGGGCTAATTCACCCCTCCACTTT. The chain uses TRBV3-1 (or the pseudogene TRBV3-2) and TRBJ1-6; 8 bases fit TRBD1. Germline V gene data show CDR1 as LGHDT and CDR2 as YNNKEL (reference sequence). This CDR3 has 16 residues. J lost 6 bases, V lost 0 bases, and 4 bases had no gene match.

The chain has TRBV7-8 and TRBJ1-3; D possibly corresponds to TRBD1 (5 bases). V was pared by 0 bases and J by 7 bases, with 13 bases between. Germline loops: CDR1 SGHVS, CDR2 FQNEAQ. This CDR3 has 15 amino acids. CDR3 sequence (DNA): TGTGCCAGCAGCTTAGCCGGAGGGGCGCAGAACACCATATATTTT. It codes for CASSLAGGAQNTIYF.

The CDR3 region is CASSVGSGVLGEQYF. The CDR3 coding sequence is TGTGCCAGCAGCGTAGGTAGCGGTGTCCTTGGCGAGCAGTACTTC. The rearrangement uses TRBV9 and TRBJ2-7; D might be TRBD2 (6 bases). The CDR3 runs to 15 residues. Trimming left V 0 bases short and J 6 bases short, with 16 bases between. Germline CDR1 reads SGDLS; CDR2 reads YYNGEE.

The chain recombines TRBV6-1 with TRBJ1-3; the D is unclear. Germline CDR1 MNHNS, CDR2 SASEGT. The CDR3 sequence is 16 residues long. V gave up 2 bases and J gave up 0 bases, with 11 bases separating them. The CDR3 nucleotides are TGTGCCAGCAGTGAAAACGGAGCCAACTCTGGAAACACCATATATTTT. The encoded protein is CASSENGANSGNTIYF.